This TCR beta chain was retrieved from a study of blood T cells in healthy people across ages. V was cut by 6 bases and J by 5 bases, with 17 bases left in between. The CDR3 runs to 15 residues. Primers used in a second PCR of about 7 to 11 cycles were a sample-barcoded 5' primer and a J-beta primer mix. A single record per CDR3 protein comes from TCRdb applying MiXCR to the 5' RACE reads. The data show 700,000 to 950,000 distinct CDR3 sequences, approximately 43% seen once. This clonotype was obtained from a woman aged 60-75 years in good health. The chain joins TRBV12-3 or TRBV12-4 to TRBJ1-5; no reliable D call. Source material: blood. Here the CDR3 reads CASSPRRGVHQPQHF. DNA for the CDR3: TGTGCCAGCAGCCCTCGACGCGGGGTCCATCAGCCCCAGCATTTT.